This T cell receptor (beta chain) was identified during a study of shared T cell receptors in the human thymus. This clone was detected only once. The CDR3 sequence is 16 residues long. CDR1 and CDR2 (germline): SGHTA, FQGNSA. Trimming shortened V by 2 bases and J by 1 base, and 14 bases separated the two germline ends. Assay: immunoSEQ multiplex PCR; the TCRdb copy retains only in-frame clones and omits some. The table has 650,000 to 950,000 clones, 70% to 90% seen once. These data are also associated with another study on human thymus T cells. That source reports: The people who donated were healthy Finnish babies having corrective surgery for congenital heart defects. V and J gene usage appeared biased in thymic and blood repertoires. In unrelated individuals, thymic repertoires overlapped highly, according to related research.

The gene calls are TRBV7-2 and TRBJ1-2, with D perhaps matching TRBD1 (5 bases). Sequencing input: thymocytes. The origin of this receptor is a girl under three years old with a congenital heart defect. CDR3 nucleotides: TGTGCCAGCAGCTTATCGGTCGACAGCTATAACTATGGCTACACCTTC. Its protein is CASSLSVDSYNYGYTF.